This entry is about one T cell receptor (beta chain). This clonotype was observed a handful of times. Its antigen has not been determined. No per-base quality is available; no much larger clone lies one base away. Genomic DNA extracted from peripheral blood, rather than sorted cells or RNA, was used as the source for amplification of TCR beta rearrangements. Multiplex touch-down PCR with a mixed TRB-A/B primer pool was used to amplify rearranged TRB sequences covering the V, D and J segments. Illumina adapters and sample indices were attached to the amplicons through two consecutive PCR reactions run with Phusion HS II polymerase. The amplicons were purified from gel with the NucleoSpin Gel and PCR Clean-up kit and then assessed with Qubit and an Agilent 2100 Bioanalyzer. Libraries were sequenced on an Illumina MiSeq using 600-cycle, single-indexed, paired-end runs. Per the original workflow: MiXCR versions 2.12 and 3.0.5 were used to process TRB sequences. A clone was defined as each unique CDR3 nucleotide sequence, and only productive sequences supported by at least two reads were kept. The repertoire metrics were Shannon diversity, evenness, clonality (calculated as one minus evenness), and diversity profiles parameterized by alpha from 0 to 5. The IGoR algorithm was used to calculate generation probabilities for clones in the paired samples taken before and after chemotherapy. The public reads were run again by TCRdb, first through fastp at Q25 and then through MiXCR, and only productive beta chains were kept. Each record represents a unique CDR3 protein, reported with the most common genes and DNA among its rows. The V and J calls were not made by the authors but by TCRdb's processing. Recorded for this sample are approximately 9,700 distinct CDR3 sequences; 25% to 40% of them occurred a single time. The ten top clones hold roughly 2.8% of the sample.

These data originate in a study of T cell repertoires in aging, cancer and after chemotherapy (dated by TCRdb to the late 2010s). With regard to the full study: Donors were distributed across six age groups ranging from 30 or younger to 70 or older, with at least three individuals included per group. The cohort comprised around 220 cancer patients, over 90 with hematological and 110 to 130 with solid cancers, plus 95 healthy donors as a reference group. Control TCR repertoires from healthy donors were recorded over several months to years, and clear clonal overlap was observed across re-sampling. The complete dataset included some 9 million TCR reads. To examine immunoaging and T cell reconstitution after chemotherapy, the study profiled TCR beta repertoires in peripheral blood from healthy donors and cancer patients.

What the work shows at the level of the full study, not this receptor alone: In healthy donors, the decline in TCR diversity with age was mainly due to loss of richness, whereas in cancer patients loss of evenness also played a role. According to the authors, the repertoire data do not allow conclusions to be drawn about immunological memory after chemotherapy. An increase in median generation probability over the chemotherapy interval was observed in both cancer cohorts, suggesting that the repertoire was reconstituted through rebound thymic output. Compared with age-matched healthy donors, untreated patients with hematological or solid cancers had significantly lower TCR diversity and higher clonality in blood.

The sample was blood. This receptor was identified in a human donor in good health.

The bases are TGTGCCAGCAGCCCTCGTCTCGGCGCGGGTAACGGGGAGCTGTTTTTT. Its protein is CASSPRLGAGNGELFF. This receptor chain uses TRBV11-3 and TRBJ2-2; the D segment could be TRBD2, given 5 matching bases. V and J lose 5 bases and 7 bases, and a span of 20 bases separates them. The CDR1 and CDR2 encoded by the germline V gene are SGHNT and YENEEA. Counted from cysteine to phenylalanine, this CDR3 has 16 amino acids. The kept DNA is CDR3 alone, 48 bases in frame from the first base.